The present T cell receptor beta chain was sequenced within a study of PD-1 blockade in classical Hodgkin lymphoma. Study findings and constraints: TCR diversity rose significantly by C4D1 in CD4+ but not CD8+ cells.

This table comes from immunoSEQ multiplex PCR, and its TCRdb copy is limited to in-frame clones, with some not included. This table holds about 32,000 clones, around four fifths found once. For this clone: Its target is unknown.

The V gene end was trimmed by 3 bases and the J gene end by 9 bases; junction bases not matched to a gene: 7. The CDR3 extends over 15 amino acids. Germline V gene lookup returns CDR1 KGHSH and CDR2 LQKENI. Every one of the patients relapsed after autologous stem cell transplantation (brentuximab vedotin exposure was variable). The source was peripheral blood mononuclear cells (PBMCs), collected at baseline. This clonotype originated in a human donor with classical Hodgkin lymphoma. The rearrangement uses TRBV18 and TRBJ2-1, with 11 nucleotides matching TRBD1. The CDR3 loop reads CASSPQGQGVGEQFF. The CDR3 DNA is TGTGCCAGCTCACCCCAGGGACAGGGGGTAGGTGAGCAGTTCTTC.